The clone carrying this T cell receptor (beta chain) was counted between two and nine times. What it binds is not known. The record originates from a study of T-cell memory formation after mild COVID-19. Whole-study results and caveats: Clones shrinking from day 15 to 85 showed even CD4/CD8 mixes; later expanders tilted CD4+.

MiXCR was run by TCRdb on the 5' RACE reads, yielding one entry per CDR3 protein. The data hold fewer than 650,000 distinct CDR3 sequences, with less than 25% observed a single time. Between the trimmed V and J ends, which lost 6 bases and 2 bases, there was a span of 24 bases. The CDR3 spans 17 residues. Per the germline V gene, CDR1 is SQVTM and CDR2 is ANQGSEA. The gene calls are TRBV29-1 and TRBJ2-3, with D perhaps given as TRBD1 or TRBD2 (5 bases each). The sequence derives from an adult woman who had mild COVID-19 (a few samples of this study predate the infection). Cell type and time point are not known. Sequenced: PBMCs or a T cell subset sorted from them (not recorded which). This CDR3 is CSVLGYSDLGTTDTQYF. The CDR3 nucleotides read TGCAGCGTCCTGGGGTACAGTGATTTGGGGACCACAGATACGCAGTATTTT.